This T cell receptor beta chain was captured in a study of T cell repertoires in cytomegalovirus infection. Turning to the study itself: CMV epitopes, recently identified HLA-C-restricted and well-studied HLA-B-restricted, were used. CMV infection plus the matching HLA type was flagged by public TCR beta signatures. The study, taken as a whole, reports: What dominated the ex vivo response were HLA-C-restricted CMV-specific TCR beta clonotypes.

Notes on this clonotype: Its cognate antigen is unknown.

TCRdb reanalysed the reads using MiXCR and keeps one entry per CDR3 protein. The data show some 99,000 distinct CDR3 sequences, 29% seen once. This CDR3 comprises 14 residues. From germline, CDR1 is MNHEY and CDR2 SMNVEV (reference sequence). Trimming at V came to 6 bases and at J to 6 bases, leaving 8 bases not matched to a gene. Sequences were derived from CD8+ T cells from cultured PBMCs, sampled from culture after CMV antigen stimulation. The chain has TRBV27 and TRBJ1-5, with 7 bases fitting TRBD1. This clonotype was obtained from a human donor in good health (CMV status not recorded). Some clones in this sample may be carry-over from other donors' samples. In DNA form, the CDR3 reads TGTGCCAGCAGGGACACAGGGGTGCGTCAGCCCCAGCATTTT. This codes for CASRDTGVRQPQHF.